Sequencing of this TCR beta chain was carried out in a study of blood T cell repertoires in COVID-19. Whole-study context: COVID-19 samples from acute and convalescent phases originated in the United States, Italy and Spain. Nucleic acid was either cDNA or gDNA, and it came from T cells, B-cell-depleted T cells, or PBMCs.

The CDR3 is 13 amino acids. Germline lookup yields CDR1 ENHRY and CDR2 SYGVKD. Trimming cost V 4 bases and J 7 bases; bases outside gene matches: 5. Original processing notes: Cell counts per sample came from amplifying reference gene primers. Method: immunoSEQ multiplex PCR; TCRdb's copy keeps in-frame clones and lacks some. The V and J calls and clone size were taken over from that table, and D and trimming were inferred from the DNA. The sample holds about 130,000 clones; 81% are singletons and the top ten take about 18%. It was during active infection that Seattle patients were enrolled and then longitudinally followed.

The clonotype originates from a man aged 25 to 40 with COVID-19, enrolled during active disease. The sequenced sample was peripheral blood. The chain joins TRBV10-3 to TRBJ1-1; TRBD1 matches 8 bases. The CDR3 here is CAISGDRRGEAFF. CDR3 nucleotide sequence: TGTGCCATCAGTGGGGACAGGAGGGGTGAAGCTTTCTTT.